The clone carrying this TCR beta chain showed up just once. Its antigen remains unknown. The data derive from a study of cytomegalovirus exposure and HLA in healthy donors. Study-level findings and limits: A prior analysis recorded that most TCR beta V segments were productive about 90% or about 30% of the time.

A multiplex PCR was run with 60 Vbeta primers and 13 Jbeta primers. Original methodology: A later analysis tallied 80 million or so unique TCR beta chains, 9 million to 12 million of them shared. Clones were read by immunoSEQ multiplex PCR, and TCRdb kept only the in-frame ones, dropping some. The DNA was the basis for D and trimming; V, J and clone size are from that table. The sample carries more than 85,000 clones, over 80% recorded once. This CDR3 has 13 residues. Germline V gene lookup returns CDR1 SGHTA and CDR2 FQGNSA. V lost 3 bases and J lost 4; bases outside the gene matches: 2. This TCR was sampled from a man in his forties in good health and CMV-seronegative. The gene calls are TRBV7-2 and TRBJ1-2; 7 nucleotides match TRBD1. The material sequenced was PBMCs. CDR3 residues: CASSFGQVYGYTF. The CDR3, as DNA: TGTGCCAGCAGCTTTGGACAGGTCTATGGCTACACCTTC.